This passage covers 8 T cell receptor beta chains from one sample sequenced in a study of CD8 T cells in Susac syndrome. Random hexamers were used to reverse transcribe roughly 0.45 to 1 ug of RNA. TCRdb analysed the immunoSEQ multiplex PCR reads with MiXCR anew, one entry per CDR3 protein. The data hold about 210,000 distinct CDR3 sequences, with 95% observed a single time. Source material: CD4+ T cells from PBMCs. The receptor set was obtained from a human donor in good health.

V gene TRBV9 combines with J gene TRBJ1-2; D not resolved. The CDR3 totals 17 residues. The germline CDR1 and CDR2 sequences are SGDLS and YYNGEE. Trimming took 0 bases from V and 0 from J, leaving 15 bases between them. As DNA, the CDR3 is TGTGCCAGCAGCGTAGATCCAGGTGGAGGAGCTAACTATGGCTACACCTTC. Translation: CASSVDPGGGANYGYTF.

The V and J genes are TRBV7-9 and TRBJ2-7; TRBD2 is a possible D gene (5 bases). The CDR3 sequence is 14 residues long. Per germline, CDR1 SEHNR and CDR2 FQNEAQ (reference sequence). The V end was cut by 1 base, the J end by 0 bases, with 7 bases between. This chain's CDR3 is CASSLGGNSYEQYV. In nucleotides, the CDR3 is TGTGCCAGCAGCTTAGGAGGGAACTCCTACGAGCAGTACGTC.

CDR3 DNA: TGCAGTGCTTTGAGATCGGGGGTATACAATGAGCAGTTCTTC. Translated: CSALRSGVYNEQFF. The chain links TRBV20-1 to TRBJ2-1, with a possible D match to TRBD2 (6 bases). CDR1 and CDR2 from the germline V gene are DFQATT and SNEGSKA (reference sequence). The CDR3 has 14 amino acids. The V end was cut by 5 bases, the J end by 4 bases, with 15 bases between.

The rearrangement links TRBV6-1 to TRBJ2-7; the match to TRBD2 covers 13 bases. Germline V gene lookup returns CDR1 MNHNS and CDR2 SASEGT. V gave up 7 bases and J gave up 4 bases; unmatched junction bases: 13. The length of the CDR3 is 17 residues. CDR3: CASKEDRRLAGGYEQYF. The CDR3, as DNA: TGTGCCAGCAAGGAGGATAGGCGACTAGCGGGGGGTTACGAGCAGTACTTC.

This rearrangement joins TRBV15 to TRBJ2-7; TRBD2 aligns across 12 bases. CDR1 is LNHNV and CDR2 is YYDKDF in the germline V gene (reference sequence). After removal of 1 base from V and 4 bases from J, the junction contained 2 bases not matched to a gene. CDR3 length: 15 residues. The CDR3 is CATSRVLAGGYEQYF. The CDR3 DNA follows: TGTGCCACCAGCAGAGTACTAGCGGGGGGATACGAGCAGTACTTC. The full variable domain, completed using reference TRBV15 and TRBJ2-7, is DAMVIQNPRYQVTQFGKPVTLSCSQTLNHNVMYWYQQKSSQAPKLLFHYYDKDFNNEADTPDNFQSRRPNTSFCFLDIRSPGLGDTAMYLCATSRVLAGGYEQYFGPGTRLTVT.

This sequence joins TRBV20-1 and TRBJ2-7, with a tentative D call TRBD2 (5 bases). Germline V CDR1 and CDR2: DFQATT, SNEGSKA (reference sequence). This CDR3 contains 11 residues. The ends were cut back, 3 bases at V and 7 bases at J, with 10 bases in the middle. This chain's CDR3 is CSARGSGEQYV. CDR3 bases: TGCAGTGCTAGGGGGTCGGGAGAGCAGTACGTC.

The genes are TRBV7-2 and TRBJ2-2, with TRBD1 identical over 7 bases. The CDR3 runs 13 residues. The germline V gene has CDR1 SGHTA and CDR2 FQGNSA. V trimming: 5 bases; J trimming: 6 bases; junction bases outside the gene matches: 3. The CDR3 loop reads CASSRGGSGELFF. The CDR3 nucleotides are TGTGCCAGCAGCAGAGGGGGCTCCGGGGAGCTGTTTTTT.

The rearrangement links TRBV12-3 or TRBV12-4 to TRBJ1-6; D is uncertain. V was pared by 9 bases and J by 9 bases, with 18 bases between. The CDR3 runs 14 residues. The CDR3 sequence: CASTITGSSSPLHF. CDR3 in DNA: TGTGCCAGTACAATCACGGGTAGTAGTTCACCCCTCCACTTT.